This entry lists 2 T cell receptor beta chains sequenced from one sample in a study of T cell responses to AZD1222 COVID-19 vaccine. Assay used: immunoSEQ multiplex PCR; TCRdb lists only in-frame clones, some missing. The table shows around 110,000 clones, with 70% to 90% occurring only once. The source was peripheral blood, collected on day 0 of MenACWY control vaccination. These receptors all come from an adult in good health.

The chain uses TRBV11-2 and TRBJ1-5, with D unresolved. V lost 0 bases, J lost 7 bases, and 13 bases lay in between. This CDR3 is 15 amino acids long. Germline CDR1 and CDR2: SGHAT and FQNNGV. CDR3 DNA: TGTGCCAGCAGCTTAGATCGGAACCCGTGGCAGCCCCAGCATTTT. Protein sequence: CASSLDRNPWQPQHF. Based on the CDR3 plus reference TRBV11-2 and TRBJ1-5, the full variable domain is EAGVAQSPRYKIIEKRQSVAFWCNPISGHATLYWYQQILGQGPKLLIQFQNNGVVDDSQLPKDRFSAERLKGVDSTLKIQPAKLEDSAVYLCASSLDRNPWQPQHFGDGTRLSIL.

V is TRBV7-9 and J is TRBJ2-7; D is unclear. Germline V gene lookup returns CDR1 SEHNR and CDR2 FQNEAQ (reference sequence). CDR3 length: 12 amino acids. Trimming pared 1 base from V and 2 bases from J, leaving 3 bases between. CDR3 nucleotides: TGTGCCAGCAGCTTAGACCCCTACGAGCAGTACTTC. Translated, it gives CASSLDPYEQYF.